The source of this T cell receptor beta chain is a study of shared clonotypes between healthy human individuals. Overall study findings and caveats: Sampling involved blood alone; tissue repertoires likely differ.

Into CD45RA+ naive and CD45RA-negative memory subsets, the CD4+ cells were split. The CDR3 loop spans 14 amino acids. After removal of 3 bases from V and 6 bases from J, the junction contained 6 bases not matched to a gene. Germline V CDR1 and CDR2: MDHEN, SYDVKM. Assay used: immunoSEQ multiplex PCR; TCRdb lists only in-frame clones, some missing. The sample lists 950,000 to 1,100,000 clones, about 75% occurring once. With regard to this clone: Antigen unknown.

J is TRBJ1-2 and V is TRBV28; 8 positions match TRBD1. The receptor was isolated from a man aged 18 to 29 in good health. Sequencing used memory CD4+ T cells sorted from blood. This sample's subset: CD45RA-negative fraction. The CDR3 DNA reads TGTGCCAGCAGTTTGATCGGCAGGGGGCATGGCTACACCTTC. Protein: CASSLIGRGHGYTF.